This T cell receptor beta chain was captured in a study of control samples from healthy donors and cancer patients. Generated by immunoSEQ multiplex PCR, the TCRdb table keeps only in-frame clones and is missing some. Counted here are about 26,000 clones, 80% to 85% occurring once; the ten biggest clones make up 23%. The length of the CDR3 is 15 residues. Per the germline V gene, CDR1 is SGDLS and CDR2 is YYNGEE. The J segment lost 4 bases and the V segment lost 0 bases, leaving 4 bases of the junction unmatched. The chain employs TRBV9 and TRBJ1-5; 7 nucleotides line up with TRBD1. This clonotype originated in a man between 60 and 70 years old with colorectal cancer. The sequenced sample consisted of PBMCs. The DNA for the CDR3 is TGTGCCAGCAGCGTAGGAGGGACAGAGAATCAGCCCCAGCATTTT. Its protein product is CASSVGGTENQPQHF.